This TCR beta chain was found in a study of T cells in Graves' hyperthyroidism and ophthalmopathy. Amplification of TCR beta CDR3 regions used RNA as the template. During a first-round RT-PCR of the TCR CDR3, the HTBI primer set was used. Via MiXCR, TCRdb re-called the multiplex PCR reads, giving one row per CDR3 protein. The sample has approximately 330,000 distinct CDR3 sequences; 18% are singletons. V lost 2 bases to trimming and J lost 4 bases, with 15 bases between them. The CDR3 loop spans 16 amino acids. Germline V CDR1 and CDR2: MNHNS, SASEGT. This clonotype occurred a few times. This TCR derives from a woman aged 45-65 years with Graves' hyperthyroidism. J is TRBJ2-1 and V is TRBV6-1, with no clear D. The sample consisted of blood. CDR3 loop: CASSEIPVRPYNEQFF. The CDR3 bases are TGTGCCAGCAGTGAAATCCCAGTTCGCCCTTACAATGAGCAGTTCTTC.